The 2 T cell receptor beta chains below come from one sample, sequenced in a study of immune heterogeneity within non-small cell lung tumors. With 550 to 700 ng used per sample, the template was genomic DNA from bulk tumor. Every primary tumor yielded several biopsies, spaced far apart, that were taken during surgery. The patients were newly diagnosed with non-small cell lung cancer, had not been treated, and had curative surgery. CDR3 of TCR beta was amplified by multiplex PCR that used 32 V and 13 J primers. Each CDR3 protein gets one entry after TCRdb re-called the multiplex PCR reads with MiXCR. The sample carries 10,000 to 15,000 distinct CDR3 sequences, around a quarter recorded once. The specimen was lung tumor tissue. The receptors were sampled from a middle-aged man with non-small cell lung cancer.

In its sample, this clonotype was seen many times. The DNA for the CDR3 is TGCGCCAGCAGTCGCGGCGGGCAGGGATGGATCGGGACCCAGTACTTC. Amino acid sequence: CASSRGGQGWIGTQYF. This chain joins TRBV10-2 and TRBJ2-5; D is possibly TRBD1 or TRBD2 (5 bases each). Trimming cost V 5 bases and J 7 bases, with 23 bases left between them. CDR1 is WSHSY, CDR2 SAAADI, per germline. The length of the CDR3 is 16 residues.

This clonotype has ten or more counts. This chain uses TRBV10-3 with TRBJ2-1; 10 bases fit TRBD1. The germline CDR1 and CDR2 sequences are ENHRY and SYGVKD. CDR3 length: 15 residues. Trimming removed 4 bases from V and 9 bases from J; junction bases left unmatched: 9. CDR3 sequence reads: CAISGGTGVGSEQFF. The DNA for the CDR3 is TGTGCCATCAGTGGCGGGACAGGGGTGGGGAGTGAGCAGTTCTTC.